Sequencing of this TCR beta chain was carried out in a study of T cell changes during pregnancy in multiple sclerosis. Trimming cost V 7 bases and J 0 bases; bases outside gene matches: 2. CDR3 length: 13 amino acids. Germline-derived CDR1 and CDR2 are SGHRS and YFSETQ. Clones were read by immunoSEQ multiplex PCR, and TCRdb kept only the in-frame ones, dropping some. The profile shows about 88,000 clones, 80% to 95% of them singletons. Sequences were derived from peripheral blood, sampled in the first trimester of pregnancy. The chain joins TRBV5-1 to TRBJ1-1; 8 bases match TRBD1. This receptor was obtained from a female donor with multiple sclerosis, enrolled in a pregnancy study. The CDR3 nucleotides read TGCGCCAGCTCGGGACAGGTGAACACTGAAGCTTTCTTT. Amino acid sequence: CASSGQVNTEAFF.